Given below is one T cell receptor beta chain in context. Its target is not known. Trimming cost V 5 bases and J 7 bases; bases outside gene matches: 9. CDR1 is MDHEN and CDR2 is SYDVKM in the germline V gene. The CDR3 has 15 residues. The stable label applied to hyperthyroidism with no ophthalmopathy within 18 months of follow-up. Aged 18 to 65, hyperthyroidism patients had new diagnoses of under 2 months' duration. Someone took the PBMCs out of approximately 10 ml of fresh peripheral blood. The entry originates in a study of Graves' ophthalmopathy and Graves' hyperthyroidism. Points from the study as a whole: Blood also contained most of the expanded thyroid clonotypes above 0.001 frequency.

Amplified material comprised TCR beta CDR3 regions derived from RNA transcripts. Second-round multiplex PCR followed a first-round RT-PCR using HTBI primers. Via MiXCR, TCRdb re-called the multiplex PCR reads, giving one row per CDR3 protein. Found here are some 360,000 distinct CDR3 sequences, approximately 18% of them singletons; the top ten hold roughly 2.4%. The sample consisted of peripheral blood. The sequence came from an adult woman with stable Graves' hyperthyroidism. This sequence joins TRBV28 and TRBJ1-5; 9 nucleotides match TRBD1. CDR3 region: CASSPRDRVIQPQHF. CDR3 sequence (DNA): TGTGCCAGCAGTCCTCGGGACAGGGTTATACAGCCCCAGCATTTT.